This TCR beta chain emerged from a study of T-cell reconstitution after alpha-beta-depleted transplantation in children. Study results and caveats: One year after transplant, T-cell counts and diversity came mostly from newly produced T cells. Approximately two months post-transplant, alpha-beta T cells reportedly originated from several hundred expanded graft clones. Surviving recipient T cells and thymic progenitors underlay high day-60 TCRbeta diversity in some patients.

Unique molecular identifiers were used to barcode this TCRbeta library. TCRdb re-called the PCR reads through MiXCR, storing one row per CDR3 protein. The sample yields tens of thousands of distinct CDR3 sequences, 4.9% seen once. This clonotype was counted at least ten times. Its antigen is currently unknown. Unmatched junction bases numbered 8, after V lost 6 bases and J lost 4 bases. The CDR3 has 15 amino acids. The clonotype originates from a boy less than two years old who had a stem cell transplant for acute myeloid leukemia, so the T cells may come from the graft donor. Sample: PBMCs, mostly from graft donor cells, taken 180 days after TCRalphabeta/CD19-depleted stem cell transplant. This chain connects TRBV12-3 or TRBV12-4 to TRBJ1-1; 10 bases fit TRBD1. The CDR3 loop is CASSRQGAIGTEAFF. The DNA of the CDR3 is TGTGCCAGCAGCCGACAGGGGGCAATAGGCACTGAAGCTTTCTTT.